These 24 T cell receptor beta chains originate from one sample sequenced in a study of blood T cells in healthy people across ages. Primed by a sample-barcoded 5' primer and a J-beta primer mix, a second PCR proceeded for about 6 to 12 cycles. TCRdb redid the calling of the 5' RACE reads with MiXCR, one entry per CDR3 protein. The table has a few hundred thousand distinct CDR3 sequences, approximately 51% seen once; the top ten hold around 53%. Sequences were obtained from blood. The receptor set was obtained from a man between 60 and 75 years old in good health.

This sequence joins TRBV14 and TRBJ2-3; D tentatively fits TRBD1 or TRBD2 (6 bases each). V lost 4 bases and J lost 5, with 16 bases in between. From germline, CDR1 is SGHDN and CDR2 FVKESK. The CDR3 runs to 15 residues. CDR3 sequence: CASSPLGGRQDTQYF. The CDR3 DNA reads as TGTGCCAGCAGCCCCCTGGGGGGCAGGCAAGATACGCAGTATTTT.

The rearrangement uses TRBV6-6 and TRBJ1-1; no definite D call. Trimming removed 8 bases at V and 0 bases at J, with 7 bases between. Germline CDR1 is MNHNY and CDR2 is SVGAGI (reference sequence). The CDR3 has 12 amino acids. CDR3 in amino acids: CASARVNTEAFF. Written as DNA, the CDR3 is TGTGCCAGCGCTAGGGTGAACACTGAAGCTTTCTTT.

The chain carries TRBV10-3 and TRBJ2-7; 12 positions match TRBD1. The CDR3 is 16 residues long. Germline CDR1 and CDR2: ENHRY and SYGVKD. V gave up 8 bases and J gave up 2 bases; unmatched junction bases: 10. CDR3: CAIGGGGTGGTYEQYF. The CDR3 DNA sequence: TGTGCCATCGGGGGAGGGGGGACAGGGGGCACCTACGAGCAGTACTTC.

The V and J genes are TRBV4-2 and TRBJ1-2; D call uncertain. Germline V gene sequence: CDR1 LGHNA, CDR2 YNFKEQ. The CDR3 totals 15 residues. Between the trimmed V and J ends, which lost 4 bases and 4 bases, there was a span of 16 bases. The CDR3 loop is CASSPEAGSGYGYTF. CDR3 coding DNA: TGTGCCAGCAGCCCCGAGGCGGGGTCTGGCTATGGCTACACCTTC.

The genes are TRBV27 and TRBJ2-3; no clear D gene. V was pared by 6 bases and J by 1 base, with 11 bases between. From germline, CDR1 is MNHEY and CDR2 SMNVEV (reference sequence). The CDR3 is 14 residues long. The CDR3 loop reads CASRLPTGTDTQYF. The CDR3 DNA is TGTGCCAGCAGACTACCGACTGGCACAGATACGCAGTATTTT.

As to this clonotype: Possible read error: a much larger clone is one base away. The CDR3 here is CASSFAYDEQYF. The CDR3 nucleotides read TGTGCCAGCAGTTTCGCCTACGACGAGCAGTACTTC. This sequence joins TRBV28 and TRBJ2-7; D not certain. Germline V lookup: CDR1 MDHEN, CDR2 SYDVKM. The ends were cut back, 3 bases at V and 5 bases at J, with 8 bases in the middle. The CDR3 sequence is 12 residues long.

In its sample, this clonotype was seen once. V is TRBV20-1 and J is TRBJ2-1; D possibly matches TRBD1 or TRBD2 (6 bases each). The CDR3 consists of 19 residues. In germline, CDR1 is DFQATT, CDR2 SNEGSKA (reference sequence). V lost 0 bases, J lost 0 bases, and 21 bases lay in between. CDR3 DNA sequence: TGCAGTGCTAGAGATTTAGTGGGGGGCCAGGGATTCTCCTACAATGAGCAGTTCTTC. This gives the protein CSARDLVGGQGFSYNEQFF.

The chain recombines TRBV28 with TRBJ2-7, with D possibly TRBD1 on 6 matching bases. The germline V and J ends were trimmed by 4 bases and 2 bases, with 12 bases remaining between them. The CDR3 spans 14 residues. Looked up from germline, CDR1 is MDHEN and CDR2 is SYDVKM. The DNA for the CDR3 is TGTGCCAGCAGTTCTGACAGGCCTGCCTACGAGCAGTACTTC. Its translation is CASSSDRPAYEQYF.

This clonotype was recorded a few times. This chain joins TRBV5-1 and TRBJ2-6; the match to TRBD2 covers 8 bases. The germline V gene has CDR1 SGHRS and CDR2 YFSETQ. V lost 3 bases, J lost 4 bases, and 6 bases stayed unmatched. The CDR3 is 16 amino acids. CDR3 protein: CASSSGGGSGANVLTF. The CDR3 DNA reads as TGCGCCAGCAGCTCAGGCGGGGGGTCGGGGGCCAACGTCCTGACTTTC.

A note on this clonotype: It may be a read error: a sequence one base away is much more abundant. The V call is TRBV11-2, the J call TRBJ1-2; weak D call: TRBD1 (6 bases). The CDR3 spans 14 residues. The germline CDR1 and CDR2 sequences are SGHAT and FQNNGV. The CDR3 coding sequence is TGTGCCAGCAGCTCTATTAGGGGGGCTGGTGGCCACACCTTC. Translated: CASSSIRGAGGHTF.

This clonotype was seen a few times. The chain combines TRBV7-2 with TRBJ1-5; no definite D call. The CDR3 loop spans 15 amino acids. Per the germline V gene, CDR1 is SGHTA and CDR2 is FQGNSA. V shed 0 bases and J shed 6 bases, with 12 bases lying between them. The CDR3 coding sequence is TGTGCCAGCAGCTTAGCGCGGGGAGGCGGTCAGCCCCAGCATTTT. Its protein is CASSLARGGGQPQHF.

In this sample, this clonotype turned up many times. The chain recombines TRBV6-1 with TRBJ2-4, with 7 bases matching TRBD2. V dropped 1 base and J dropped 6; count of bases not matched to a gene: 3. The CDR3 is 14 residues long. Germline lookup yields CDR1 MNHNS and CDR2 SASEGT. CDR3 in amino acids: CASSEVGGRNIQYF. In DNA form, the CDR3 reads TGTGCCAGCAGTGAAGTCGGGGGGAGAAACATTCAGTACTTC.

The CDR3 region has the DNA TGTGCCAGCAGTGAAACCACCACCCAGTACTTC. The encoded protein is CASSETTTQYF. This sequence joins TRBV25-1 and TRBJ2-7; D ambiguous. Germline values: CDR1 MGHDK, CDR2 SYGVNS. CDR3 length equals 11 residues. The ends were cut back, 2 bases at V and 10 bases at J, with 9 bases in the middle.

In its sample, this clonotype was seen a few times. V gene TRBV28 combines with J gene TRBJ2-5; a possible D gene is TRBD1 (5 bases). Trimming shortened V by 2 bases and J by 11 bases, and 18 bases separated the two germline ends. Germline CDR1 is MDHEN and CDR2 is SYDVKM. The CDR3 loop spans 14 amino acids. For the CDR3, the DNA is TGTGCCAGCAGTTTACTCCAGGGTCGCAATGAGCAGTACTTC. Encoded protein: CASSLLQGRNEQYF.

The CDR3 is CASSPKGAKIRRVEKQFF. The CDR3 DNA follows: TGTGCCAGCAGTCCCAAGGGGGCGAAGATCCGACGGGTCGAGAAGCAGTTCTTC. The V call is TRBV25-1, the J call TRBJ2-1; 7 bases are shared with TRBD1. The CDR3 is 18 amino acids. V was clipped by 5 bases and J by 11 bases; unmatched bases: 24. CDR1 and CDR2 (germline): MGHDK, SYGVNS.

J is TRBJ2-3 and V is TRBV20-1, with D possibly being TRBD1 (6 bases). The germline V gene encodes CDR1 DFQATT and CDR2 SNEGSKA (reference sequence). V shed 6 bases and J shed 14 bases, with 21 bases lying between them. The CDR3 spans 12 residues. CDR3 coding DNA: TGCAGTGCCCCCGACTCACAGGGCCGGGTGTATTTT. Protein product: CSAPDSQGRVYF.

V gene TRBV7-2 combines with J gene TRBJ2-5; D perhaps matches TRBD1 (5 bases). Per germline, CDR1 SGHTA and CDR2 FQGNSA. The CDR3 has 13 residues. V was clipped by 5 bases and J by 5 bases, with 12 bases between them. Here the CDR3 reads CASSATGLETQYF. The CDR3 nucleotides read TGTGCCAGCAGCGCTACAGGTTTGGAGACCCAGTACTTC. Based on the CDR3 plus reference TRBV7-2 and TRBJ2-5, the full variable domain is GAGVSQSPSNKVTEKGKDVELRCDPISGHTALYWYRQSLGQGLEFLIYFQGNSAPDKSGLPSDRFSAERTGGSVSTLTIQRTQQEDSAVYLCASSATGLETQYFGPGTRLLVL.

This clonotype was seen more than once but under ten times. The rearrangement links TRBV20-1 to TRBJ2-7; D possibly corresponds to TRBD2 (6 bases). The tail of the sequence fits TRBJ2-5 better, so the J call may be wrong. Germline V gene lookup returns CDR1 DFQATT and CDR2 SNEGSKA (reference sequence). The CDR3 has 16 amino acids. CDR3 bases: TGCAGTGCTAGAGATCAGATCCGCGGGGAGCTCGAGACCCAGTACTTC. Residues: CSARDQIRGELETQYF.

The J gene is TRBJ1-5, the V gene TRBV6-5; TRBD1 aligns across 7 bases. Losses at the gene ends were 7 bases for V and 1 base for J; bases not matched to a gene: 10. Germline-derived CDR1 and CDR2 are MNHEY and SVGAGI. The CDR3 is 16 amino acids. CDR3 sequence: CASTHWPGGSNQPQHF. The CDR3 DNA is TGTGCCAGCACCCACTGGCCAGGGGGAAGCAATCAGCCCCAGCATTTT.

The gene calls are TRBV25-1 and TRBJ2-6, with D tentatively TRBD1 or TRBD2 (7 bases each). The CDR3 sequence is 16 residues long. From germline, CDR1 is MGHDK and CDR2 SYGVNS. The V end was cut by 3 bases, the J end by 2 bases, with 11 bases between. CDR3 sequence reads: CASSDRGGPGANVLTF. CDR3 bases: TGTGCCAGCAGTGACAGGGGGGGACCTGGGGCCAACGTCCTGACTTTC.

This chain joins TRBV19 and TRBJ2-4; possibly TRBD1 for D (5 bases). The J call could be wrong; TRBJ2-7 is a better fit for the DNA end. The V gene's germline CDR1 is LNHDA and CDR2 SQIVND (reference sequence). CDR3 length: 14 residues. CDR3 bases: TGTGCCAGTAGTATCAATCAGGGTGCGTACGAGCAGTACTTC. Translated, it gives CASSINQGAYEQYF.

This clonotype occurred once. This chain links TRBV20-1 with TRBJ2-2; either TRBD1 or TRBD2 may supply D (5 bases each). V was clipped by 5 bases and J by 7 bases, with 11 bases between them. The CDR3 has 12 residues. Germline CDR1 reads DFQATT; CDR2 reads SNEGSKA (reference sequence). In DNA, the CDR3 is TGCAGTGCTCGGACGGGGCTCGGGGAGCTGTTTTTT. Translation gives CSARTGLGELFF.

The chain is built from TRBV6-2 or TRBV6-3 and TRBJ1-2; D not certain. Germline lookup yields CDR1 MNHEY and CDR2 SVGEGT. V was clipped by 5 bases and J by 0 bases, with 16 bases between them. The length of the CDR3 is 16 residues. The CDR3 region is CASSAGLVIANYGYTF. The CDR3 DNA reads TGTGCCAGCAGTGCCGGCCTGGTCATAGCTAACTATGGCTACACCTTC.

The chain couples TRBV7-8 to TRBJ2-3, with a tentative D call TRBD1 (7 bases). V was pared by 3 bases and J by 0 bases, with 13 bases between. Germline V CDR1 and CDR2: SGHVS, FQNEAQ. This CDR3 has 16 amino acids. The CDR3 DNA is TGTGCCAGCAGCTTGGGGGGACAGTCTAGCACAGATACGCAGTATTTT. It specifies CASSLGGQSSTDTQYF. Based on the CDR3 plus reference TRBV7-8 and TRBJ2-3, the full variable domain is GAGVSQSPRYKVAKRGQDVALRCDPISGHVSLFWYQQALGQGPEFLTYFQNEAQLDKSGLPSDRFFAERPEGSVSTLKIQRTQQEDSAVYLCASSLGGQSSTDTQYFGPGTRLTVL.